These 25 T cell receptor beta chains came from one sample sequenced in a study of blood T cell repertoires in COVID-19. Method: immunoSEQ multiplex PCR; TCRdb's copy keeps in-frame clones and lacks some. The sample contains more than 250,000 clones, approximately 89% of which appear only once. Source material: PBMCs or T cells enriched from blood (not recorded which). All receptors derive from a woman in her late teens or twenties who had recovered from COVID-19.

The chain joins TRBV11-2 to TRBJ2-1, with TRBD2 as a possible D gene (5 bases). The CDR3 is 12 residues long. In germline, CDR1 is SGHAT, CDR2 FQNNGV. V shed 1 base and J shed 8 bases, with 6 bases lying between them. The CDR3 bases are TGTGCCAGCAGCTTAGGGCGGGATGAGCAGTTCTTC. The encoded protein is CASSLGRDEQFF.

This clone occurred a few times. This sequence joins TRBV5-1 and TRBJ1-1; TRBD1 might be the D (6 bases). CDR3 length: 15 residues. V lost 2 bases to trimming and J lost 2 bases, with 13 bases between them. CDR1 and CDR2 (germline): SGHRS, YFSETQ. The CDR3, as DNA: TGCGCCAGCAGCTTAAGGACAGATAGAAACACTGAAGCTTTCTTT. Its translation is CASSLRTDRNTEAFF.

V usage is TRBV7-2 and J usage is TRBJ2-2; TRBD2 is a possible D gene (6 bases). The CDR3 spans 16 residues. The V and J ends lost 2 bases and 1 base respectively, with 11 bases between them. Germline V gene sequence: CDR1 SGHTA, CDR2 FQGNSA. The CDR3 here is CASSLLSGQNTGELFF. The CDR3 DNA reads as TGTGCCAGCAGCTTACTTAGCGGACAGAACACCGGGGAGCTGTTTTTT.

The CDR3: CASSLAQEGNEQFF. CDR3 nucleotide sequence: TGTGCCAGCAGCTTAGCACAGGAGGGCAATGAGCAGTTCTTC. The chain employs TRBV7-8 and TRBJ2-1; a possible D gene is TRBD2 (6 bases). V gave up 0 bases and J gave up 6 bases, with 9 bases separating them. This CDR3 has 14 amino acids. Germline V gene sequence: CDR1 SGHVS, CDR2 FQNEAQ.

The genes are TRBV28 and TRBJ1-2, with D tentatively TRBD1 (5 bases). The germline V gene has CDR1 MDHEN and CDR2 SYDVKM. The CDR3 is 11 residues long. V shed 11 bases and J shed 2 bases, with 9 bases lying between them. CDR3 DNA sequence: TGTGCCGGGGGGGACAACTATGGCTACACCTTC. It codes for CAGGDNYGYTF.

This rearrangement joins TRBV4-3 to TRBJ1-2; 7 bases are shared with TRBD1. CDR3 length: 19 residues. Germline values: CDR1 LGHNA, CDR2 YSLEER. The V and J ends lost 0 bases and 4 bases, in that order; junction bases with no gene match: 17. CDR3 DNA: TGCGCCAGCAGCCAAGAAATTCGGTTCTCAGGGGGAGAGAGCTATGGCTACACCTTC. It specifies CASSQEIRFSGGESYGYTF.

This rearrangement joins TRBV6-5 to TRBJ2-5; 8 positions agree with TRBD1. With V trimmed by 6 bases and J by 2 bases, 2 bases remained unmatched. There are 13 residues in the CDR3. Germline CDR1 MNHEY, CDR2 SVGAGI. The CDR3 region is CASRDRAQETQYF. The DNA of the CDR3 is TGTGCCAGCAGGGACAGGGCGCAAGAGACCCAGTACTTC.

The J gene is TRBJ1-1, the V gene TRBV19, with D unclear. Germline-derived CDR1 and CDR2 are LNHDA and SQIVND (reference sequence). V dropped 5 bases and J dropped 0 bases, with 7 bases sitting between them. CDR3 length: 13 residues. CDR3 region: CASSVGMNTEAFF. CDR3 bases: TGTGCCAGTAGTGTCGGGATGAACACTGAAGCTTTCTTT.

The genes are TRBV19 and TRBJ1-1, with 7 bases that match TRBD1. Trimming removed 6 bases from V and 3 bases from J; junction bases left unmatched: 4. Germline CDR1 and CDR2: LNHDA and SQIVND (reference sequence). CDR3 size: 13 residues. The CDR3 protein is CASRNTGDTEAFF. CDR3 sequence (DNA): TGTGCCAGTAGAAACACAGGGGACACTGAAGCTTTCTTT.

The chain combines TRBV19 with TRBJ1-5; D is undetermined. The germline V gene encodes CDR1 LNHDA and CDR2 SQIVND (reference sequence). CDR3 size: 13 residues. V was trimmed by 0 bases and J by 11 bases, leaving 11 bases between them. As DNA, the CDR3 is TGTGCCAGTAGTATAGATTCGGGGATCGCCCAGCATTTT. Amino acid sequence: CASSIDSGIAQHF.

This clone was seen just once. V usage is TRBV4-1 and J usage is TRBJ2-7; TRBD1 matches at 8 bases. Germline values: CDR1 MGHRA, CDR2 YSYEKL. The V and J ends lost 1 base and 2 bases, in that order; junction bases with no gene match: 7. This CDR3 has 16 residues. Written as DNA, the CDR3 is TGCGCCAGCAGCCAAGGCCGGGACAGGTCCGCCTACGAGCAGTACTTC. It codes for CASSQGRDRSAYEQYF.

This clone was seen just once. The chain has TRBV9 and TRBJ2-2, with TRBD1 identical over 10 bases. With V trimmed by 3 bases and J by 6 bases, 8 bases remained unmatched. The CDR3 length is 16 residues. Germline loops: CDR1 SGDLS, CDR2 YYNGEE. Written as DNA, the CDR3 is TGTGCCAGCAGCGCCCATGACAGGGGGCGGGCCGGGGAGCTGTTTTTT. It yields the protein CASSAHDRGRAGELFF.

The chain employs TRBV10-3 and TRBJ2-1; 12 nucleotides match TRBD2. Losses at the gene ends were 6 bases for V and 5 bases for J; bases not matched to a gene: 11. The CDR3 runs 17 residues. CDR1 and CDR2 from the germline V gene are ENHRY and SYGVKD. For the CDR3, the DNA is TGTGCCATCAGCCCGACTAGCGGGAGACTCTTCCACAATGAGCAGTTCTTC. Translated: CAISPTSGRLFHNEQFF.

The rearrangement uses TRBV12-3 or TRBV12-4 and TRBJ2-5; D possibly corresponds to TRBD1 (6 bases). There are 13 residues in the CDR3. Trimming stripped 8 bases from V and 7 bases from J, with 17 bases between. The CDR3 region is CASRGREGVTQYF. In DNA, the CDR3 is TGTGCCAGCCGGGGTAGAGAGGGGGTGACCCAGTACTTC.

This clone appeared a few times. The chain joins TRBV7-2 to TRBJ1-6; possible D gene TRBD1, 5 bases. Trimming took 7 bases from V and 9 from J, leaving 16 bases between them. The V gene's germline CDR1 is SGHTA and CDR2 FQGNSA. The CDR3 runs 14 residues. The CDR3 spells CASTFNGGPSPLHF. The CDR3, as DNA: TGTGCCAGCACCTTTAACGGGGGTCCTTCACCCCTCCACTTT.

The chain employs TRBV28 and TRBJ1-2; TRBD1 agrees at 7 bases. CDR3 length: 15 amino acids. The V and J ends lost 1 base and 6 bases, in that order; junction bases with no gene match: 8. Germline V gene data show CDR1 as MDHEN and CDR2 as SYDVKM. The DNA of the CDR3 is TGTGCCAGCAGTTTATCCCTGGGACAGCTGCATGGCTACACCTTC. This codes for CASSLSLGQLHGYTF.

The J gene is TRBJ2-5, the V gene TRBV6-5; 9 bases line up with TRBD2. Germline-derived CDR1 and CDR2 are MNHEY and SVGAGI. Germline trimming cut 2 bases from V and 1 base from J; bases unmatched to any gene: 2. There are 15 residues in the CDR3. The CDR3 DNA is TGTGCCAGCAGTTACCGCGGGGGGGGCCAAGAGACCCAGTACTTC. Protein sequence: CASSYRGGGQETQYF.

V gene TRBV24-1 combines with J gene TRBJ2-7; 9 nucleotides agree with TRBD1. The CDR3 extends over 15 amino acids. Trimming at V came to 5 bases and at J to 3 bases, leaving 7 bases not matched to a gene. Germline V lookup: CDR1 KGHDR, CDR2 SFDVKD. The CDR3 region has the DNA TGTGCCACCAGTGCTCCGCCGGGACAGGGCTACGAGCAGTACTTC. It encodes CATSAPPGQGYEQYF.

The chain employs TRBV7-2 and TRBJ1-2, with 9 positions matching TRBD1. Germline CDR1 and CDR2: SGHTA and FQGNSA. CDR3 length equals 16 residues. The V gene end was trimmed by 3 bases and the J gene end by 8 bases; junction bases not matched to a gene: 13. The CDR3 DNA is TGTGCCAGCAGCTTCCTACCTAGGGGACAGGGTGACGGCTACACCTTC. Protein product: CASSFLPRGQGDGYTF.

The chain has TRBV7-9 and TRBJ2-5, with TRBD1 as a possible D gene (5 bases). The ends were cut back, 2 bases at V and 1 base at J, with 8 bases in the middle. The germline gives CDR1 SEHNR, CDR2 FQNEAQ (reference sequence). The CDR3 has 14 amino acids. The CDR3 protein is CASSLLGLQETQYF. The CDR3 DNA sequence: TGTGCCAGCAGCTTACTGGGGCTCCAAGAGACCCAGTACTTC.

This chain joins TRBV5-6 and TRBJ2-7, with 9 nucleotides matching TRBD2. Germline loops: CDR1 SGHDT, CDR2 YYEEEE. V lost 4 bases, J lost 3 bases, and 11 bases stayed unmatched. This CDR3 region has 16 residues. The CDR3 region is CASSRLSSGALYEQYF. Here the CDR3 DNA reads TGTGCCAGCAGCCGTCTTTCTAGCGGGGCCCTCTACGAGCAGTACTTC.

The chain is built from TRBV30 and TRBJ2-3; D gene uncertain. V was pared by 2 bases and J by 5 bases, with 14 bases between. The CDR3 contains 14 residues. Germline assignment: CDR1 GTSNPN and CDR2 SVGIG (reference sequence). As DNA, the CDR3 is TGTGCCTGGAGTCCGTCAGTAAGAAGAGATACGCAGTATTTT. As protein: CAWSPSVRRDTQYF.

The V call is TRBV3-1 (or the pseudogene TRBV3-2), the J call TRBJ1-2; 8 positions agree with TRBD1. Germline-derived CDR1 and CDR2 are LGHDT and YNNKEL (reference sequence). The CDR3 has 13 residues. The trim removed 1 base at V and 8 bases at J, leaving 3 bases unmatched. This CDR3 reads CASSQGQGLGYTF. The CDR3 region has the DNA TGTGCCAGCAGCCAAGGACAGGGGTTAGGCTACACCTTC.

V is TRBV12-5 and J is TRBJ2-2; 11 nucleotides align to TRBD2. The CDR3 has 18 amino acids. V was clipped by 2 bases and J by 7 bases; unmatched bases: 12. Looked up from germline, CDR1 is LGHNT and CDR2 is FRNRAP. CDR3 loop: CASGLTTTSGATGGELFF. CDR3 nucleotide sequence: TGTGCTAGTGGTTTGACAACGACTAGCGGGGCTACCGGCGGGGAGCTGTTTTTT.

This chain connects TRBV11-2 to TRBJ1-4; maybe TRBD1 (6 bases). V was cut by 5 bases and J by 7 bases, with 17 bases left in between. Germline CDR1 is SGHAT and CDR2 is FQNNGV. CDR3 length: 15 amino acids. The CDR3 nucleotides read TGTGCCAGCAGCCCGAGATTAGGGGGGGCTGAAAAACTGTTTTTT. This codes for CASSPRLGGAEKLFF. Combining the CDR3 with reference TRBV11-2 and TRBJ1-4 gives the whole variable domain EAGVAQSPRYKIIEKRQSVAFWCNPISGHATLYWYQQILGQGPKLLIQFQNNGVVDDSQLPKDRFSAERLKGVDSTLKIQPAKLEDSAVYLCASSPRLGGAEKLFFGSGTQLSVL.